Described below is a single T cell receptor (beta chain) sequence and its context. The people who gave samples were healthy Caucasians from Russia, aged roughly 6 to 90. The data are from a study of blood T cells in healthy people across ages. Sample-barcoded 5' priming and a J-beta primer mix drove a second PCR of roughly 7 to 11 cycles. MiXCR, applied by TCRdb to the 5' RACE reads, yields one record per CDR3 protein. The sample lists roughly 900,000 distinct CDR3 sequences, around 28% occurring once. Material: blood. The source of this sequence is a woman over 75 in good health.

CDR3 sequence reads: CASCRLAGGPPLQYF. The DNA of the CDR3 is TGTGCCAGCTGCAGACTAGCGGGGGGACCGCCCCTACAGTACTTC. V usage is TRBV6-1 and J usage is TRBJ2-4; 13 nucleotides line up with TRBD2. The CDR3 totals 15 residues. The V segment lost 8 bases and the J segment 13 bases; nucleotides outside the gene matches: 14. Germline V gives CDR1 MNHNS, CDR2 SASEGT.